This entry features one T cell receptor beta chain sequence. Per the original methods: From reference gene primer amplification, estimates of nucleated cell counts were derived. TCRdb keeps only in-frame clones here, not all; method: immunoSEQ multiplex PCR. The V and J calls and the clone size are those of that table, but D and trimming were determined from the DNA. The repertoire holds hundreds of thousands of clones, with 84% as singletons. CDR3 length equals 15 residues. Unmatched junction bases numbered 9, after V lost 2 bases and J lost 6 bases. Germline lookup yields CDR1 MNHNY and CDR2 SVGAGI (reference sequence). This sample was taken from a study of blood T cell repertoires in COVID-19. At the level of the study: Samples of COVID-19 (acute and convalescent) were obtained from the United States, Italy and Spain. PBMCs, B-cell-depleted T cells, or T cells were the source of the cDNA or gDNA that made up the material.

V usage is TRBV6-6 and J usage is TRBJ2-7; 8 bases are a match to TRBD1. The sample was peripheral blood. The clonotype was recovered from a human donor in a cohort sampled during active COVID-19. In DNA, the CDR3 is TGTGCCAGCAGTTACGACGACAGGGGACTTAGCGAGCAGTACTTC. The encoded protein is CASSYDDRGLSEQYF.